One and the same sample provided the 20 T cell receptor beta chains below, sequenced in a study of cytomegalovirus exposure and HLA in healthy donors. Primers included in the PCR were 60 Vbeta and 13 Jbeta primers. Measured with immunoSEQ multiplex PCR; TCRdb has only the in-frame clones, and not every one. The repertoire holds under 200,000 clones, with about 80% as singletons. Sequencing was carried out using PBMCs. The receptors were sampled from a girl between 10 and 17 years old in good health and CMV-seropositive.

This chain uses TRBV30 with TRBJ2-7; 12 positions match TRBD1. The germline gives CDR1 GTSNPN, CDR2 SVGIG (reference sequence). Trimming cost V 0 bases and J 1 base; bases outside gene matches: 10. The CDR3 runs 18 residues. CDR3 in DNA: TGTGCCTGGAGTGTCTATGGGACAGGGGGCGCTTGGTCCTACGAGCAGTACTTC. Amino acids: CAWSVYGTGGAWSYEQYF.

This chain joins TRBV9 and TRBJ2-1; 11 nucleotides match TRBD2. The germline V gene has CDR1 SGDLS and CDR2 YYNGEE. This CDR3 spans 17 amino acids. V shed 4 bases and J 2 bases; nucleotides not matched to a gene: 8. The chain's CDR3 is CASSPGRLAGTYNEQFF. Written as DNA, the CDR3 is TGTGCCAGCAGCCCGGGCAGACTAGCGGGGACCTACAATGAGCAGTTCTTC.

The chain is built from TRBV7-3 and TRBJ2-5; D perhaps matches TRBD1 (6 bases). Looked up from germline, CDR1 is SGHTA and CDR2 is FQGTGA. This CDR3 spans 16 amino acids. The V end was cut by 1 base, the J end by 5 bases, with 17 bases between. CDR3 sequence: CASSLRGGAVGETQYF. The DNA of the CDR3 is TGTGCCAGCAGCTTAAGAGGGGGAGCAGTGGGGGAGACCCAGTACTTC. Filled out from reference TRBV7-3 and TRBJ2-5, the complete variable domain reads GAGVSQTPSNKVTEKGKYVELRCDPISGHTALYWYRQSLGQGPEFLIYFQGTGAADDSGLPNDRFFAVRPEGSVSTLKIQRTERGDSAVYLCASSLRGGAVGETQYFGPGTRLLVL.

The chain employs TRBV28 and TRBJ2-3, with 10 positions matching TRBD2. CDR3 length equals 16 residues. With V trimmed by 11 bases and J by 1 base, 12 bases remained unmatched. CDR1 is MDHEN, CDR2 SYDVKM, per germline. CDR3 sequence (DNA): TGTGCCGCAGCCCCAGCGGGGGGGCTGGGCACAGATACGCAGTATTTT. This encodes CAAAPAGGLGTDTQYF.

The chain is built from TRBV28 and TRBJ1-1, with a possible D match to TRBD1 (5 bases). The ends were cut back, 2 bases at V and 5 bases at J, with 15 bases in the middle. The CDR3 has 15 residues. The germline V gene has CDR1 MDHEN and CDR2 SYDVKM. The DNA for the CDR3 is TGTGCCAGCAGTTTAGTCACTGGGCGGGGGACTGAAGCTTTCTTT. Its protein is CASSLVTGRGTEAFF.

The gene calls are TRBV29-1 and TRBJ2-7, with D possibly being TRBD2 (5 bases). The CDR3 consists of 14 residues. Deletions cut 7 bases from V and 0 bases from J, with 16 bases between. Germline CDR1 is SQVTM and CDR2 is ANQGSEA. Here the CDR3 reads CSARTEESSYEQYF. CDR3 DNA sequence: TGCAGCGCCCGGACGGAGGAGAGCTCCTACGAGCAGTACTTC.

J is TRBJ2-3 and V is TRBV27, with D uncertain. Germline CDR1 MNHEY, CDR2 SMNVEV (reference sequence). The CDR3 extends over 15 amino acids. The V and J ends lost 2 bases and 0 bases respectively, with 9 bases between them. CDR3 nucleotides: TGTGCCAGCAGTTTACCTCCCACTAGCACAGATACGCAGTATTTT. Translation: CASSLPPTSTDTQYF.

The rearrangement joins TRBV6-1 to TRBJ2-3; 9 bases agree with TRBD2. CDR3 size: 14 residues. J lost 5 bases, V lost 11 bases, and 11 bases had no gene match. CDR1 MNHNS and CDR2 SASEGT come from the germline V gene. The CDR3, as DNA: TGTGCCGTAAGTTGGACTAGCGAGGAAGATACGCAGTATTTT. It specifies CAVSWTSEEDTQYF.

The table lists this clone with a few counts. As DNA, the CDR3 is TGTGCCTGGAGTGTAGGGGGACAGATGTTCGCAGAGACCCAGTACTTC. This gives the protein CAWSVGGQMFAETQYF. The V and J genes are TRBV30 and TRBJ2-5; 7 bases map to TRBD1. Germline trimming cut 0 bases from V and 4 bases from J; bases unmatched to any gene: 11. The CDR3 extends over 16 amino acids. The germline V gene has CDR1 GTSNPN and CDR2 SVGIG (reference sequence). Full variable domain (missing parts from reference TRBV30 and TRBJ2-5): SQTIHQWPATLVQPVGSPLSLECTVEGTSNPNLYWYRQAAGRGLQLLFYSVGIGQISSEVPQNLSASRPQDRQFILSSKKLLLSDSGFYLCAWSVGGQMFAETQYFGPGTRLLVL.

This chain joins TRBV5-5 and TRBJ1-1, with TRBD1 matching over 8 bases. Germline V gives CDR1 SGHKS, CDR2 YYEKEE (reference sequence). Germline trimming cut 4 bases from V and 3 bases from J; bases unmatched to any gene: 11. This CDR3 region has 16 residues. The DNA of the CDR3 is TGTGCCAGCAGCACCACCCCAGGGGGCCCCTACACTGAAGCTTTCTTT. This codes for CASSTTPGGPYTEAFF.

The chain recombines TRBV4-2 with TRBJ2-1, with 7 positions matching TRBD2. Germline V CDR1 and CDR2: LGHNA, YNFKEQ. The V and J ends lost 4 bases and 1 base, in that order; junction bases with no gene match: 7. There are 16 residues in the CDR3. DNA of the CDR3: TGTGCCAGCAGCCCCCCGGGAGCGGGATCCTACAATGAGCAGTTCTTC. Translated, it gives CASSPPGAGSYNEQFF.

This chain connects TRBV29-1 to TRBJ1-1; D is undetermined. Germline V gives CDR1 SQVTM, CDR2 ANQGSEA. Trimming took 5 bases from V and 3 from J, leaving 10 bases between them. This CDR3 region has 12 residues. Written as DNA, the CDR3 is TGCAGCGTTTGGAGAGGTGACACTGAAGCTTTCTTT. Its protein product is CSVWRGDTEAFF.

This clone appeared once. This chain joins TRBV19 and TRBJ1-1; no firm D call. This CDR3 is 13 amino acids long. Deletions cut 3 bases from V and 7 bases from J, with 12 bases between. Germline-derived CDR1 and CDR2 are LNHDA and SQIVND (reference sequence). DNA for the CDR3: TGTGCCAGTAGTATGCGACTGACTAATGAAGCTTTCTTT. This encodes CASSMRLTNEAFF.

The J gene is TRBJ1-2, the V gene TRBV28; D ambiguous. Trimming removed 6 bases from V and 4 bases from J, with 9 bases in between. The CDR3 consists of 12 residues. The germline CDR1 and CDR2 sequences are MDHEN and SYDVKM. The CDR3 spells CASSPNSYGYTF. CDR3 DNA: TGTGCCAGCAGCCCAAACAGCTATGGCTACACCTTC.

The count of this clone is one. The chain carries TRBV4-3 and TRBJ2-1; D remains ambiguous. Trimming removed 1 base at V and 9 bases at J, with 10 bases between. The length of the CDR3 is 13 residues. Germline V gene sequence: CDR1 LGHNA, CDR2 YSLEER. CDR3 residues: CASSQGPRLEQFF. CDR3 bases: TGCGCCAGCAGCCAAGGGCCCAGGCTTGAGCAGTTCTTC.

J is TRBJ1-3 and V is TRBV9; D possibly corresponds to TRBD1 (5 bases). The CDR3 extends over 16 amino acids. The germline V gene encodes CDR1 SGDLS and CDR2 YYNGEE. V gave up 0 bases and J gave up 4 bases, with 14 bases separating them. The CDR3 is CASSVDVLAGGNTIYF. The CDR3 nucleotides are TGTGCCAGCAGCGTAGATGTATTGGCAGGGGGAAACACCATATATTTT.

The chain recombines TRBV5-1 with TRBJ2-7; TRBD2 agrees at 7 bases. The CDR3 is made up of 17 amino acids. V lost 0 bases, J lost 2 bases, and 11 bases stayed unmatched. Germline loops: CDR1 SGHRS, CDR2 YFSETQ. The CDR3 DNA reads TGCGCCAGCAGCTTGGGGCTAGCGGCCGCGATAACCTACGAGCAGTACTTC. This encodes CASSLGLAAAITYEQYF.

In its sample, this clone was seen a few times. The J gene is TRBJ2-7, the V gene TRBV7-6; a weak D match, TRBD2 (6 bases). The CDR3 is made up of 17 amino acids. V gave up 5 bases and J gave up 2 bases, with 22 bases separating them. Germline CDR1 is SGHVS and CDR2 is FNYEAQ. This chain's CDR3 is CASSARLGSSVAYEQYF. The CDR3, as DNA: TGTGCCAGCAGCGCCCGTCTGGGGTCTAGCGTCGCCTACGAGCAGTACTTC.

The V gene is TRBV10-3, the J gene TRBJ1-5; maybe TRBD1 (6 bases). This CDR3 spans 14 amino acids. V was pared by 2 bases and J by 3 bases, with 8 bases between. In germline, CDR1 is ENHRY, CDR2 SYGVKD. CDR3 nucleotide sequence: TGTGCCATCAGTGAGGGACAGACCAATCAGCCCCAGCATTTT. Translating gives CAISEGQTNQPQHF.

This chain connects TRBV7-2 to TRBJ1-2; 7 nucleotides line up with TRBD1. This CDR3 has 19 amino acids. The V and J ends lost 5 bases and 1 base, in that order; junction bases with no gene match: 19. In germline, CDR1 is SGHTA, CDR2 FQGNSA. The CDR3 DNA follows: TGTGCCAGCAGCCGCACCCCAACAGGGGTTAGCACGTATAACTATGGCTACACCTTC. It encodes CASSRTPTGVSTYNYGYTF.